The 32 T cell receptor beta chains in this list originate from one sample, sequenced in a study of cytomegalovirus exposure and HLA in healthy donors. The study ran its PCR with 60 Vbeta and 13 Jbeta primers. TCRdb keeps only in-frame clones here, not all; method: immunoSEQ multiplex PCR. The table includes about 170,000 clones, 75% to 90% detected once. Material for sequencing was PBMCs. The receptors were gathered from a boy between 2 and 15 years old in good health and CMV-seronegative.

The chain has TRBV7-8 and TRBJ2-1; 7 nucleotides align to TRBD2. Germline trimming cut 1 base from V and 0 bases from J; bases unmatched to any gene: 6. Germline V gene sequence: CDR1 SGHVS, CDR2 FQNEAQ. CDR3 length equals 17 residues. CDR3 bases: TGTGCCAGCAGCTTAGTAGGCGGGGGAAGCTCCTACAATGAGCAGTTCTTC. Amino acid sequence: CASSLVGGGSSYNEQFF.

The chain joins TRBV19 to TRBJ2-2; 8 nucleotides line up with TRBD1. The junction had 2 bases not matched to a gene; V was cut back by 3 bases and J by 5 bases. Germline V lookup: CDR1 LNHDA, CDR2 SQIVND (reference sequence). The length of the CDR3 is 14 residues. Here the CDR3 DNA reads TGTGCCAGTAGTATCGGGGACAGGACCGGGGAGCTGTTTTTT. This translates into CASSIGDRTGELFF.

Note on this clone: One junction end disagrees with the germline gene, perhaps due to a read error. This chain uses TRBV7-7 with TRBJ2-4; D perhaps matches TRBD2 (6 bases). The CDR3 totals 15 residues. CDR1 is SSHAT, CDR2 FNYEAQ, per germline (reference sequence). The DNA of the CDR3 is TGTGCTAGCAGCTTCCAGGGACTAGCCAAAAACATTCAGTACTTC. Its translation: CASSFQGLAKNIQYF. The full variable domain, rest sourced from reference TRBV7-7 and TRBJ2-4, is GAGVSQSPRYKVTKRGQDVTLRCDPISSHATLYWYQQALGQGPEFLTYFNYEAQPDKSGLPSDRFSAERPEGSISTLTIQRTEQRDSAMYRCASSFQGLAKNIQYFGAGTRLSVL.

The CDR3 DNA follows: TGTGCCAGCAGTTTAGAGACAGGGGGGCGCGAAAAACTGTTTTTT. Protein: CASSLETGGREKLFF. V gene TRBV27 combines with J gene TRBJ1-4, with 9 bases aligning to TRBD1. The CDR3 loop spans 15 amino acids. With V trimmed by 2 bases and J by 8 bases, 6 bases remained unmatched. Germline V lookup: CDR1 MNHEY, CDR2 SMNVEV (reference sequence).

The V call is TRBV6-4, the J call TRBJ2-3; the D is unclear. V lost 5 bases and J lost 0, with 9 bases in between. The length of the CDR3 is 14 residues. Per the germline V gene, CDR1 is MRHNA and CDR2 is SNTAGT. The CDR3 DNA is TGTGCCAGCAGTCAAACAGCAAGCACAGATACGCAGTATTTT. It specifies CASSQTASTDTQYF.

This clone was seen a single time. This chain links TRBV15 with TRBJ1-4; 8 nucleotides align to TRBD1. Germline assignment: CDR1 LNHNV and CDR2 YYDKDF (reference sequence). There are 14 residues in the CDR3. V lost 8 bases to trimming and J lost 4 bases; unmatched junction nucleotides: 6. CDR3 nucleotides: TGTGCCACCCCGACGGGACAGGATAATGAAAAACTGTTTTTT. Its translation is CATPTGQDNEKLFF.

The CDR3 protein is CAWRDFGRNEQFF. As DNA, the CDR3 is TGTGCCTGGAGAGACTTCGGAAGAAATGAGCAGTTCTTC. The rearrangement uses TRBV30 and TRBJ2-1; the D is unclear. V lost 3 bases, J lost 7 bases, and 13 bases lay in between. The germline CDR1 and CDR2 sequences are GTSNPN and SVGIG (reference sequence). CDR3 length equals 13 residues.

The chain carries TRBV11-2 and TRBJ2-7; TRBD2 matches 7 bases. Trimming removed 5 bases from V and 6 bases from J; junction bases left unmatched: 7. The CDR3 runs to 13 residues. CDR1 is SGHAT and CDR2 is FQNNGV in the germline V gene. The CDR3 loop is CASSAGTTLEQYF. CDR3 DNA: TGTGCCAGCAGCGCTGGGACTACCCTCGAGCAGTACTTC.

The chain combines TRBV4-2 with TRBJ2-3; 9 bases are a match to TRBD2. With V trimmed by 5 bases and J by 1 base, 4 bases remained unmatched. Germline assignment: CDR1 LGHNA and CDR2 YNFKEQ. This CDR3 contains 15 residues. The CDR3 protein is CASSTRTSGTDTQYF. In DNA form, the CDR3 reads TGTGCCAGCAGCACCCGGACTAGCGGCACAGATACGCAGTATTTT.

J is TRBJ2-5 and V is TRBV7-3, with D maybe TRBD2 (6 bases). From germline, CDR1 is SGHTA and CDR2 FQGTGA. The CDR3 consists of 15 residues. V was shortened by 5 bases and J by 3 bases, with 16 bases between the two germline ends. This chain's CDR3 is CASSLDGGAKETQYF. CDR3 coding DNA: TGTGCCAGCAGCCTCGATGGAGGGGCAAAAGAGACCCAGTACTTC.

The V call is TRBV27, the J call TRBJ2-1; 11 bases match TRBD2. Germline CDR1 MNHEY, CDR2 SMNVEV (reference sequence). This CDR3 has 16 residues. V was pared by 3 bases and J by 8 bases, with 9 bases of the junction left unmatched. CDR3 nucleotides: TGTGCCAGCAGTTTTACCACTAGCGGGAGAATGCATGAGCAGTTCTTC. Encoded protein: CASSFTTSGRMHEQFF.

V and J are TRBV18 and TRBJ2-2, with 11 bases matching TRBD2. The CDR3 is 18 amino acids. The ends lost 1 base at V and 5 bases at J; junction bases unmatched: 9. The germline V gene encodes CDR1 KGHSH and CDR2 LQKENI. The CDR3 here is CASSPQLTSGRATGELFF. CDR3 sequence (DNA): TGTGCCAGCTCACCACAGCTTACTAGCGGGAGAGCGACCGGGGAGCTGTTTTTT.

The V gene is TRBV5-1, the J gene TRBJ2-7; D ambiguous. There are 14 residues in the CDR3. Germline V CDR1 and CDR2: SGHRS, YFSETQ. Trimming removed 0 bases from V and 1 base from J, with 8 bases in between. CDR3 bases: TGCGCCAGCAGCTTGGACAGAATGTCCTACGAGCAGTACTTC. Translation gives CASSLDRMSYEQYF.

The chain carries TRBV10-1 and TRBJ1-1; no clear D. V was clipped by 6 bases and J by 1 base, with 9 bases between them. The CDR3 extends over 13 amino acids. Per germline, CDR1 WNHNN and CDR2 SYGVQD (reference sequence). DNA for the CDR3: TGCGCCAGCAGCCCCGCAGGGAACACTGAAGCTTTCTTT. This encodes CASSPAGNTEAFF.

J is TRBJ1-1 and V is TRBV10-3; TRBD1 agrees at 10 bases. The germline V gene encodes CDR1 ENHRY and CDR2 SYGVKD. CDR3 length equals 15 residues. With V trimmed by 3 bases and J by 5 bases, 6 bases remained unmatched. The CDR3 here is CAISDPGDRGTEAFF. The CDR3 bases are TGTGCCATCAGTGACCCAGGGGACAGGGGAACTGAAGCTTTCTTT.

The chain is built from TRBV6-5 and TRBJ1-1, with D unclear. Germline V gene data show CDR1 as MNHEY and CDR2 as SVGAGI. The length of the CDR3 is 14 residues. Trimming pared 6 bases from V and 1 base from J, leaving 12 bases between. The CDR3 here is CASSAKTGNTEAFF. CDR3 DNA: TGTGCCAGCAGCGCCAAAACGGGGAACACTGAAGCTTTCTTT.

The chain joins TRBV2 to TRBJ1-5; D not resolved. Germline V gives CDR1 SNHLY, CDR2 FYNNEI. The germline V and J ends were trimmed by 5 bases and 3 bases, with 17 bases remaining between them. This CDR3 contains 16 residues. The CDR3 bases are TGTGCCAGCAGTCCCCGAGAGACTTCTACCAATCAGCCCCAGCATTTT. It codes for CASSPRETSTNQPQHF.

The V call is TRBV28, the J call TRBJ1-6, with D possibly matching TRBD1 (6 bases). From germline, CDR1 is MDHEN and CDR2 SYDVKM. The CDR3 loop spans 13 amino acids. Trimming stripped 8 bases from V and 3 bases from J, with 8 bases between. DNA of the CDR3: TGTGCCAGCCAGGGGTACTATAATTCACCCCTCCACTTT. This encodes CASQGYYNSPLHF.

This clone was picked up one time. V usage is TRBV6-6 and J usage is TRBJ2-3; 7 bases are shared with TRBD2. The germline gives CDR1 MNHNY, CDR2 SVGAGI (reference sequence). Losses at the gene ends were 5 bases for V and 3 bases for J; bases not matched to a gene: 8. This CDR3 comprises 15 residues. The CDR3 coding sequence is TGTGCCAGCAGTGGCCGGGACTACTCGACAGATACGCAGTATTTT. This gives the protein CASSGRDYSTDTQYF.

Points on this clone: The same CDR3 is also encoded by other DNA sequences in this sample. This sequence joins TRBV28 and TRBJ2-1; D ambiguous. Looked up from germline, CDR1 is MDHEN and CDR2 is SYDVKM. CDR3 length: 14 amino acids. V lost 5 bases, J lost 0 bases, and 8 bases lay in between. CDR3 in amino acids: CASSPPSSYNEQFF. In DNA form, the CDR3 reads TGTGCCAGCAGTCCCCCGAGCTCCTACAATGAGCAGTTCTTC.

The sample holds one count of this clone. This chain uses TRBV28 with TRBJ1-6; no definite D call. V was cut by 4 bases and J by 12 bases, with 7 bases left in between. Per the germline V gene, CDR1 is MDHEN and CDR2 is SYDVKM. The CDR3 totals 11 residues. The CDR3: CASSSRGPLHF. The CDR3 bases are TGTGCCAGCAGTTCCCGCGGACCCCTCCACTTT. The complete variable domain, with remaining parts taken from reference TRBV28 and TRBJ1-6, reads DVKVTQSSRYLVKRTGEKVFLECVQDMDHENMFWYRQDPGLGLRLIYFSYDVKMKEKGDIPEGYSVSREKKERFSLILESASTNQTSMYLCASSSRGPLHFGNGTRLTVT.

This clone is a singleton in its sample. This chain connects TRBV19 to TRBJ2-1, with a weak D call TRBD2 (6 bases). Trimming cost V 5 bases and J 5 bases, with 10 bases left between them. The CDR3 loop spans 13 amino acids. Germline assignment: CDR1 LNHDA and CDR2 SQIVND (reference sequence). The CDR3 region is CASSDGTHNEQFF. CDR3 DNA: TGTGCCAGTAGTGACGGGACTCACAATGAGCAGTTCTTC.

The V and J genes are TRBV6-7 and TRBJ2-7; 14 bases line up with TRBD2. TRBV6-7 is marked as an open reading frame, function uncertain. Germline trimming cut 0 bases from V and 4 bases from J; bases unmatched to any gene: 11. The length of the CDR3 is 19 residues. CDR3 residues: CASSYSLTSGRGKRYEQYF. The CDR3 DNA reads as TGTGCCAGCAGTTACTCGTTGACTAGCGGGAGGGGTAAGAGGTACGAGCAGTACTTC.

The gene calls are TRBV18 and TRBJ1-4; D remains unclear. CDR1 is KGHSH, CDR2 LQKENI, per germline. The CDR3 extends over 14 amino acids. The V and J ends lost 6 bases and 8 bases respectively, with 16 bases between them. CDR3 protein: CASSPGGMNEKLFF. The CDR3 coding sequence is TGTGCCAGCTCCCCCGGAGGGATGAACGAAAAACTGTTTTTT.

The chain recombines TRBV7-8 with TRBJ1-1; a weak D match, TRBD1 (5 bases). Between the trimmed V and J ends, which lost 0 bases and 4 bases, there was a span of 21 bases. Germline V gene sequence: CDR1 SGHVS, CDR2 FQNEAQ. The CDR3 runs to 18 residues. The CDR3 DNA follows: TGTGCCAGCAGCTTAGCGGGACTATCACCTGCTGGTGGCACTGAAGCTTTCTTT. It codes for CASSLAGLSPAGGTEAFF. The full variable domain, rest sourced from reference TRBV7-8 and TRBJ1-1, is GAGVSQSPRYKVAKRGQDVALRCDPISGHVSLFWYQQALGQGPEFLTYFQNEAQLDKSGLPSDRFFAERPEGSVSTLKIQRTQQEDSAVYLCASSLAGLSPAGGTEAFFGQGTRLTVV.

CDR3 nucleotide sequence: TGTGCCAGCAGTTTGGCGGGGGGCAACACTGAAGCTTTCTTT. Its translation: CASSLAGGNTEAFF. This chain joins TRBV28 and TRBJ1-1; possibly TRBD1 for D (6 bases). CDR1 is MDHEN and CDR2 is SYDVKM in the germline V gene. The CDR3 sequence is 14 residues long. V lost 3 bases and J lost 2, with 10 bases in between.

This clone was recorded once. The V and J genes are TRBV19 and TRBJ1-4; TRBD1 might be the D (6 bases). CDR1 LNHDA and CDR2 SQIVND come from the germline V gene (reference sequence). The ends were cut back, 3 bases at V and 4 bases at J, with 15 bases in the middle. This CDR3 region has 16 residues. The chain's CDR3 is CASSIPGQLNNEKLFF. In DNA, the CDR3 is TGTGCCAGTAGTATCCCAGGACAGCTGAATAATGAAAAACTGTTTTTT. Drawing the rest from reference TRBV19 and TRBJ1-4, the complete variable domain is DGGITQSPKYLFRKEGQNVTLSCEQNLNHDAMYWYRQDPGQGLRLIYYSQIVNDFQKGDIAEGYSVSREKKESFPLTVTSAQKNPTAFYLCASSIPGQLNNEKLFFGSGTQLSVL.

The rearrangement joins TRBV7-8 to TRBJ1-1, with D possibly TRBD1 on 5 matching bases. This CDR3 region has 18 residues. Deletions cut 1 base from V and 3 bases from J, with 21 bases between. Germline-derived CDR1 and CDR2 are SGHVS and FQNEAQ. The CDR3, as DNA: TGTGCCAGCAGCTTAGTCCCGGGTTGGGGGGACCCGCACACTGAAGCTTTCTTT. It encodes CASSLVPGWGDPHTEAFF.

V and J are TRBV2 and TRBJ2-3, with D possibly TRBD2 on 5 matching bases. The CDR3 contains 14 residues. With 6 bases removed from V and 0 bases from J, the gap between germline ends came to 10 bases. Germline V gene data show CDR1 as SNHLY and CDR2 as FYNNEI. The CDR3 protein is CASSGVQSTDTQYF. As DNA, the CDR3 is TGTGCCAGCAGCGGGGTCCAGAGCACAGATACGCAGTATTTT.

The CDR3 DNA reads as TGTGCCAGCAGTCCCACGGACAGGGCAGATACGCAGTATTTT. Its translation: CASSPTDRADTQYF. This chain links TRBV28 with TRBJ2-3, with TRBD1 matching 8 bases. J gave up 4 bases and V 5 bases, and 5 bases lay outside the gene matches. This CDR3 spans 14 amino acids. Germline CDR1 is MDHEN and CDR2 is SYDVKM.

This chain links TRBV28 with TRBJ2-3, with D unresolved. CDR3 size: 15 residues. Germline-derived CDR1 and CDR2 are MDHEN and SYDVKM. V was shortened by 2 bases and J by 4 bases, with 13 bases between the two germline ends. The CDR3 DNA is TGTGCCAGCAGTTTAAACCCTAGTGCGGCAGATACGCAGTATTTT. Encoded protein: CASSLNPSAADTQYF.

This clone was seen a few times. The V and J genes are TRBV6-1 and TRBJ2-7, with 12 bases aligning to TRBD2. J gave up 0 bases and V 10 bases, and 7 bases lay outside the gene matches. The CDR3 is 15 amino acids. Germline lookup yields CDR1 MNHNS and CDR2 SASEGT. CDR3 in amino acids: CAIQTSGSGSYEQYF. Written as DNA, the CDR3 is TGTGCCATCCAGACTAGCGGGAGCGGCTCCTACGAGCAGTACTTC.